These 22 T cell receptor beta chains share one sample of origin, sequenced in a study of T cell responses to AZD1222 COVID-19 vaccine. Repertoires were generated with immunoSEQ multiplex PCR, while TCRdb's copy carries only in-frame clones and drops some. The table includes about 85,000 clones, around 90% detected once. Sequencing was performed on peripheral blood, taken on day 0 of AZD1222 vaccination. The receptors here all came from an adult in good health.

The gene calls are TRBV29-1 and TRBJ2-1; the D is unclear. The CDR3 covers 14 residues. CDR1 and CDR2 from the germline V gene are SQVTM and ANQGSEA. With 6 bases removed from V and 0 bases from J, the gap between germline ends came to 12 bases. Here the CDR3 reads CSVKTKSSYNEQFF. Written as DNA, the CDR3 is TGCAGCGTGAAAACTAAGAGCTCCTACAATGAGCAGTTCTTC.

This chain uses TRBV27 with TRBJ2-1; TRBD2 might be the D (7 bases). Germline V gene data show CDR1 as MNHEY and CDR2 as SMNVEV (reference sequence). Trimming removed 7 bases at V and 6 bases at J, with 22 bases between. This CDR3 contains 16 residues. The CDR3 loop reads CASIASRGAPVNEQFF. Written as DNA, the CDR3 is TGTGCCAGCATCGCGAGCCGGGGGGCGCCGGTCAATGAGCAGTTCTTC.

In its sample, this clone was seen a few times. This sequence joins TRBV10-3 and TRBJ1-2, with D possibly matching TRBD1 (5 bases). Per germline, CDR1 ENHRY and CDR2 SYGVKD. Trimming pared 0 bases from V and 1 base from J, leaving 15 bases between. The CDR3 has 17 residues. CDR3 in amino acids: CAISESGTLGVNYGYTF. In nucleotides, the CDR3 is TGTGCCATCAGTGAGTCCGGGACCTTAGGGGTTAACTATGGCTACACCTTC.

This sequence joins TRBV3-1 (or the pseudogene TRBV3-2) and TRBJ2-5; no firm D call. Trimming left V 0 bases short and J 6 bases short, with 5 bases between. Germline V lookup: CDR1 LGHDT, CDR2 YNNKEL (reference sequence). The CDR3 loop spans 12 amino acids. CDR3 loop: CASSQDRKTQYF. The CDR3 bases are TGTGCCAGCAGCCAAGATCGAAAGACCCAGTACTTC.

The CDR3, as DNA: TGCGCCAGCAGCTTGTATGGGGGAGGGGGTATCTCCTACGAGCAGTACTTC. Translating gives CASSLYGGGGISYEQYF. This chain uses TRBV5-1 with TRBJ2-7; D is possibly TRBD2 (7 bases). Trimming took off 1 base at V and 0 bases at J, with 17 bases between the two ends. There are 17 residues in the CDR3. Germline-derived CDR1 and CDR2 are SGHRS and YFSETQ.

CDR3 sequence reads: CASSPLGPPSGQYF. Written as DNA, the CDR3 is TGTGCCAGCAGCCCTCTTGGGCCCCCATCCGGGCAGTACTTC. The chain has TRBV3-1 (or the pseudogene TRBV3-2) and TRBJ2-7; D call uncertain. From germline, CDR1 is LGHDT and CDR2 YNNKEL (reference sequence). This CDR3 has 14 amino acids. Between the trimmed V and J ends, which lost 4 bases and 9 bases, there was a span of 19 bases.

This sequence joins TRBV6-5 and TRBJ1-6; 7 nucleotides agree with TRBD1. Germline CDR1 reads MNHEY; CDR2 reads SVGAGI. CDR3 size: 15 residues. Germline trimming cut 4 bases from V and 6 bases from J; bases unmatched to any gene: 6. CDR3 sequence (DNA): TGTGCCAGCAGTTGGGACAGAAATATTAATTCACCCCTCCACTTT. This translates into CASSWDRNINSPLHF.

The chain is built from TRBV18 and TRBJ1-4; TRBD1 matches at 10 bases. Germline-derived CDR1 and CDR2 are KGHSH and LQKENI. There are 15 residues in the CDR3. Trimming took 3 bases from V and 4 from J; bases not matched to a gene: 2. The CDR3 region has the DNA TGTGCCAGCTCACCCGGACAGGGGGTTAATGAAAAACTGTTTTTT. This sequence encodes CASSPGQGVNEKLFF.

The rearrangement uses TRBV2 and TRBJ2-7; TRBD1 agrees at 7 bases. The CDR3 totals 15 residues. J lost 0 bases, V lost 11 bases, and 13 bases had no gene match. The germline V gene encodes CDR1 SNHLY and CDR2 FYNNEI. The CDR3 nucleotides read TGTGCCGGCGAGATATTGGGACAGAGCTCCTACGAGCAGTACTTC. It specifies CAGEILGQSSYEQYF.

This chain links TRBV18 with TRBJ2-5, with a possible D match to TRBD1 (6 bases). V shed 6 bases and J shed 3 bases, with 23 bases lying between them. The CDR3 extends over 17 amino acids. Germline V gene sequence: CDR1 KGHSH, CDR2 LQKENI. For the CDR3, the DNA is TGTGCCAGCTCTTTTGCACTGAGGGGGAACCGTAAAGAGACCCAGTACTTC. Protein product: CASSFALRGNRKETQYF.

J is TRBJ2-3 and V is TRBV3-1 (or the pseudogene TRBV3-2), with D possibly being TRBD2 (5 bases). The CDR3 has 15 residues. Germline CDR1 LGHDT, CDR2 YNNKEL (reference sequence). Trimming left V 3 bases short and J 2 bases short, with 12 bases between. The CDR3 spells CASSQLGRDTDTQYF. The DNA for the CDR3 is TGTGCCAGCAGCCAGCTTGGCCGGGACACAGATACGCAGTATTTT.

The chain carries TRBV28 and TRBJ2-1; TRBD2 agrees at 11 bases. The CDR3 loop spans 16 amino acids. Trimming at V came to 2 bases and at J to 12 bases, leaving 12 bases not matched to a gene. Germline V gene data show CDR1 as MDHEN and CDR2 as SYDVKM. CDR3 loop: CASSLPHALAGGRQFF. The CDR3 DNA is TGTGCCAGCAGTTTACCCCACGCTTTAGCGGGAGGGCGGCAGTTCTTC.

The chain joins TRBV11-2 to TRBJ1-5; the D is unclear. The CDR3 has 12 residues. The ends were cut back, 0 bases at V and 7 bases at J, with 4 bases in the middle. Germline CDR1 is SGHAT and CDR2 is FQNNGV. CDR3 residues: CASSLEGQPQHF. CDR3 coding DNA: TGTGCCAGCAGCTTAGAAGGACAGCCCCAGCATTTT.

The chain employs TRBV7-2 and TRBJ2-2, with D uncertain. V dropped 5 bases and J dropped 7 bases, with 20 bases sitting between them. The CDR3 is 16 amino acids. Germline V gene lookup returns CDR1 SGHTA and CDR2 FQGNSA. The CDR3 DNA reads as TGTGCCAGCAGCCCGCAGGACCGCCTCCAGGTCGGGGAGCTGTTTTTT. Translating it yields CASSPQDRLQVGELFF.

DNA of the CDR3: TGTGCCAGCAGTTACGGGAACGCTAACTATGGCTACACCTTC. As protein: CASSYGNANYGYTF. The chain carries TRBV6-5 and TRBJ1-2; D ambiguous. This CDR3 has 14 amino acids. V was shortened by 2 bases and J by 0 bases, with 7 bases between the two germline ends. Germline lookup yields CDR1 MNHEY and CDR2 SVGAGI.

The chain links TRBV14 to TRBJ1-3; possible D gene TRBD1, 6 bases. Germline CDR1 reads SGHDN; CDR2 reads FVKESK. V was cut by 1 base and J by 1 base, with 8 bases left in between. This CDR3 contains 15 residues. The CDR3 reads CASSQGGGSGNTIYF. CDR3 coding DNA: TGTGCCAGCAGCCAAGGAGGGGGTTCTGGAAACACCATATATTTT.

The chain links TRBV7-3 to TRBJ2-3; D remains ambiguous. Trimming shortened V by 5 bases and J by 0 bases, and 9 bases separated the two germline ends. Germline V CDR1 and CDR2: SGHTA, FQGTGA. This CDR3 is 14 amino acids long. CDR3 residues: CASSRSQSTDTQYF. The CDR3 nucleotides read TGTGCCAGCAGCCGATCGCAGAGCACAGATACGCAGTATTTT.

V and J are TRBV5-1 and TRBJ2-7; 7 bases match TRBD1. This CDR3 spans 14 amino acids. Per germline, CDR1 SGHRS and CDR2 YFSETQ. V was clipped by 2 bases and J by 2 bases; unmatched bases: 4. CDR3 in amino acids: CASSFTGAPYEQYF. In nucleotides, the CDR3 is TGCGCCAGCAGCTTTACAGGGGCTCCCTACGAGCAGTACTTC.

CDR3 in DNA: TGCGCCAGCAGCTCAACTTTTCAGGTTAAGAACACTGAAGCTTTCTTT. Amino acids: CASSSTFQVKNTEAFF. This sequence joins TRBV5-1 and TRBJ1-1; D is unresolved. Germline loops: CDR1 SGHRS, CDR2 YFSETQ. Trimming cost V 3 bases and J 1 base, with 16 bases left between them. The CDR3 loop spans 16 amino acids.

CDR3 sequence: CASSQGTGGYEQFF. In DNA form, the CDR3 reads TGTGCCAGCAGCCAAGGGACAGGGGGCTACGAGCAGTTCTTC. The J gene is TRBJ2-1, the V gene TRBV4-2; 11 bases match TRBD1. Germline trimming cut 1 base from V and 10 bases from J; bases unmatched to any gene: 3. This CDR3 comprises 14 residues. Germline values: CDR1 LGHNA, CDR2 YNFKEQ.

This clone has just a few counts. The J gene is TRBJ1-5, the V gene TRBV23-1, with D hard to call. TRBV23-1 is an open reading frame, and its role is uncertain. The germline V and J ends were trimmed by 1 base and 9 bases, with 10 bases remaining between them. This CDR3 is built from 13 residues. The CDR3 reads CASSQYSTRPQHF. In DNA, the CDR3 is TGCGCCAGCAGTCAATACAGTACGCGGCCCCAGCATTTT.

The chain is built from TRBV9 and TRBJ1-2; 7 bases are a match to TRBD1. The germline gives CDR1 SGDLS, CDR2 YYNGEE. The CDR3 is 14 residues long. Trimming cost V 2 bases and J 6 bases; bases outside gene matches: 7. CDR3 in DNA: TGTGCCAGCAGCGTTACAGGGGCCATGGATGGCTACACCTTC. Translated, it gives CASSVTGAMDGYTF.